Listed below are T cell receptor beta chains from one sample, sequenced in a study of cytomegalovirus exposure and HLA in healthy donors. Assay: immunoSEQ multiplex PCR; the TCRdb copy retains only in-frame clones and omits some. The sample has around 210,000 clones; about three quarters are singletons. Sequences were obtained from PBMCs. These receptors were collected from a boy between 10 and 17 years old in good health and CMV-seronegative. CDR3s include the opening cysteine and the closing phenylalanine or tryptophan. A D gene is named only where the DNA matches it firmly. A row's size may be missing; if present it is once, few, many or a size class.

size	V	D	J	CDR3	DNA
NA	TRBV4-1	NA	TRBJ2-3	CASSRGGSPGRTDTQYF	TGCGCCAGCAGCCGAGGTGGGTCCCCGGGGAGAACAGATACGCAGTATTTT
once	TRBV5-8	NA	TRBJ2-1	CASSLWLGGSYNEQFF	TGTGCCAGCAGCTTGTGGCTGGGGGGCTCCTACAATGAGCAGTTCTTC
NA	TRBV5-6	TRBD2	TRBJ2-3	CASSRTSGPTDTQYF	TGTGCCAGCAGCAGGACTAGCGGCCCCACAGATACGCAGTATTTT
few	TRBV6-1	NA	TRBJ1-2	CASSDTPGRGNTF	TGTGCCAGCAGTGACACCCCCGGGAGGGGGAACACCTTC
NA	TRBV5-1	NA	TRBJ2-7	CASSLDAGIMYEQYF	TGCGCCAGCAGCTTGGATGCAGGGATCATGTACGAGCAGTACTTC
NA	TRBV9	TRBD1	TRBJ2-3	CASVPGQITDTQYF	TGTGCCAGCGTCCCGGGACAGATCACAGATACGCAGTATTTT
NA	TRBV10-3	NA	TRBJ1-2	CAITIGGAGYGYTF	TGTGCCATCACAATAGGAGGGGCCGGATATGGCTACACCTTC
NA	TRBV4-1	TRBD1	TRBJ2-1	CASRDSSSYNEQFF	TGCGCCAGCCGGGACAGTAGCTCCTACAATGAGCAGTTCTTC
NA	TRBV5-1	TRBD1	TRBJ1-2	CASSSQRDSNYGYTF	TGCGCCAGCAGCTCTCAAAGGGACAGCAATTATGGCTACACCTTC
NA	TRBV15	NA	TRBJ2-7	CATSSTITRTSNYEQYF	TGTGCCACCAGCAGTACAATAACCCGGACTTCCAACTACGAGCAGTACTTC
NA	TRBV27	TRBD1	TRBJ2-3	CASIPGGPTDTQYF	TGTGCCAGCATCCCAGGGGGCCCCACAGATACGCAGTATTTT
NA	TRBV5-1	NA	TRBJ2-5	CASSLATGTRQETQYF	TGCGCCAGCAGCTTGGCGACGGGGACTCGCCAAGAGACCCAGTACTTC
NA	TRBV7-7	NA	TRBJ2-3	CASSLAVGGSDTQYF	TGTGCCAGCAGCTTAGCGGTCGGGGGATCAGATACGCAGTATTTT
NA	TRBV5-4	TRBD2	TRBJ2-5	CANRLAGEETQYF	TGTGCCAACAGACTAGCGGGGGAAGAGACCCAGTACTTC
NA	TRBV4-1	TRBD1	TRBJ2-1	CASSPTLLQGTGYNEQFF	TGCGCCAGCAGCCCGACCCTCCTACAGGGGACCGGGTACAATGAGCAGTTCTTC
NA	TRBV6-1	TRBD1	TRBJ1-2	CASSEWTGGYTF	TGTGCCAGCAGTGAGTGGACAGGGGGCTACACCTTC
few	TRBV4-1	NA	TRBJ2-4	CASSQDPRGGQVRKAKNIQYF	TGCGCCAGCAGCCAAGATCCGAGGGGGGGGCAGGTGAGGAAAGCCAAAAACATTCAGTACTTC
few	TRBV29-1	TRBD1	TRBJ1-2	CSVDKGTAPYGYTF	TGCAGCGTTGATAAGGGGACAGCCCCCTATGGCTACACCTTC
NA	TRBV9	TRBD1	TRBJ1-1	CASSVSGQGSTEAFF	TGTGCCAGCAGCGTAAGCGGACAGGGCAGCACTGAAGCTTTCTTT
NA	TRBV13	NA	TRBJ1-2	CASSQGWNYGYTF	TGTGCCAGCTCACAGGGATGGAACTATGGCTACACCTTC
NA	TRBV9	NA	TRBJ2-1	CASSVGLTVEQFF	TGTGCCAGCAGCGTAGGCTTGACAGTTGAACAGTTCTTC
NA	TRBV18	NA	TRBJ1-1	CASSLQGNTEAFF	TGTGCCAGCTCACTTCAGGGTAACACTGAAGCTTTCTTT
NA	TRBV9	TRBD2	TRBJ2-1	CASSVDGSGGYNEQFF	TGTGCCAGCAGCGTAGACGGTAGCGGGGGGTACAATGAGCAGTTCTTC
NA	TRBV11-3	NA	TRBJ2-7	CASKERGASIAYEQYF	TGTGCCAGCAAGGAAAGGGGCGCATCGATTGCCTACGAGCAGTACTTC
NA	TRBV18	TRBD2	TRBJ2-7	CASLLSSGAPGEQYF	TGTGCCAGCTTACTATCAAGCGGGGCCCCCGGCGAGCAGTACTTC
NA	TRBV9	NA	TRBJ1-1	CASRKVGGTEAFF	TGTGCCAGCAGGAAGGTGGGAGGCACTGAAGCTTTCTTT
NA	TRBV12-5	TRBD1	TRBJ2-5	CASGLAQGEPETQYF	TGTGCTAGTGGTTTGGCACAGGGGGAACCAGAGACCCAGTACTTC
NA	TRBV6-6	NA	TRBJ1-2	CASSSSQGARGGYTF	TGTGCCAGCAGTTCATCTCAGGGTGCGCGTGGGGGCTACACCTTC
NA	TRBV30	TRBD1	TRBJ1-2	CAWKVGQGYGGYTF	TGTGCCTGGAAAGTGGGACAGGGTTACGGTGGCTACACCTTC
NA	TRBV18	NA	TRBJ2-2	CASSPGSGNTGELFF	TGTGCCAGCTCACCAGGAAGCGGGAACACCGGGGAGCTGTTTTTT
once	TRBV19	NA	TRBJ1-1	CASSIVGKLNTEAFF	TGTGCCAGTAGTATAGTTGGCAAATTGAACACTGAAGCTTTCTTT
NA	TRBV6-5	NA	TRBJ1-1	CASIRTRTSNTEAFF	TGTGCCAGCATCAGAACCCGGACTTCGAACACTGAAGCTTTCTTT
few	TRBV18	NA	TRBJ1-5	CASSPTGNQPQHF	TGTGCCAGCTCACCGACGGGGAATCAGCCCCAGCATTTT
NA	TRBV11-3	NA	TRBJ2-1	CASSAIGGEQFF	TGTGCCAGCAGCGCCATCGGGGGTGAGCAGTTCTTC
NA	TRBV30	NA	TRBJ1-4	CAWSVHEKLFF	TGTGCCTGGAGTGTACACGAAAAACTGTTTTTT
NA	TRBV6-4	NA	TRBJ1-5	CASRDQGNSNQPQHF	TGTGCCAGCAGGGACCAGGGAAATAGCAATCAGCCCCAGCATTTT
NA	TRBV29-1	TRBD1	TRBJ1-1	CSAWDREDEAFF	TGCAGCGCATGGGACAGGGAGGATGAAGCTTTCTTT
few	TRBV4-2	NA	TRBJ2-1	CASSHTVPSEQFF	TGTGCCAGCAGCCATACAGTCCCAAGTGAGCAGTTCTTC
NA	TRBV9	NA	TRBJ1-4	CASSPGANRVGEKLFF	TGTGCCAGCAGCCCCGGGGCGAACAGGGTGGGTGAAAAACTGTTTTTT
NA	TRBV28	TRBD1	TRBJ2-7	CASSLPRTGTGQSYEQYF	TGTGCCAGCAGCCTCCCCCGAACCGGGACAGGCCAATCCTACGAGCAGTACTTC
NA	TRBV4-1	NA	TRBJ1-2	CASSQEEGGPAYGYTF	TGCGCCAGCAGCCAAGAAGAAGGTGGGCCAGCCTATGGCTACACCTTC
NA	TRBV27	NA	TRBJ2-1	CASSLSSWTGYNEQFF	TGTGCCAGCAGTTTATCATCGTGGACGGGATACAATGAGCAGTTCTTC
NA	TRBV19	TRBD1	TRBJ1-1	CASSILTYFLNQRDRQSTEAFF	TGTGCCAGTAGTATCCTCACTTACTTCCTCAACCAAAGGGACAGACAGAGTACCGAAGCTTTCTTT
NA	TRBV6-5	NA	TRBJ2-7	CASSYSPRDSYEQYF	TGTGCCAGCAGTTACTCCCCACGGGACTCCTACGAGCAGTACTTC
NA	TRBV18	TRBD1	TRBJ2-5	CASSPSGQGETQYF	TGTGCCAGCTCACCATCGGGACAGGGGGAGACCCAGTACTTC
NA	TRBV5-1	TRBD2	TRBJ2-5	CASSSGLAWGETQYF	TGCGCCAGCAGCTCGGGACTAGCATGGGGGGAGACCCAGTACTTC
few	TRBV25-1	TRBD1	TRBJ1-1	CASRGVRDSEAFF	TGTGCCAGCAGGGGAGTTCGGGACAGTGAAGCTTTCTTT
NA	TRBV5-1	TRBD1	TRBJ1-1	CASSQTGENTEAFF	TGCGCCAGCAGCCAGACAGGGGAGAACACTGAAGCTTTCTTT
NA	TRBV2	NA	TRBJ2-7	CASTNSGASYEQYF	TGTGCCAGCACAAATTCGGGAGCGTCCTACGAGCAGTACTTC
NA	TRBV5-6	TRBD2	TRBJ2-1	CASSPGLAANNEQFF	TGTGCCAGCAGCCCCGGACTAGCGGCTAACAATGAGCAGTTCTTC
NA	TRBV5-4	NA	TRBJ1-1	CASSLGHPRDRTEAFF	TGTGCCAGCAGCCTTGGCCACCCTCGGGATCGCACTGAAGCTTTCTTT
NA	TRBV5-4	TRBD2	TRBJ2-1	CASSSGTSGPRGQFF	TGTGCCAGCAGCTCCGGGACTAGCGGACCCCGGGGGCAGTTCTTC
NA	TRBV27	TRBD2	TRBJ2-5	CASSSTSGGAETQYF	TGTGCCAGCAGTTCGACTAGCGGGGGGGCCGAGACCCAGTACTTC
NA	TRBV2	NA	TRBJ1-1	CASSEAKFSGLEAFF	TGTGCCAGCAGTGAAGCTAAGTTCAGCGGACTTGAAGCTTTCTTT